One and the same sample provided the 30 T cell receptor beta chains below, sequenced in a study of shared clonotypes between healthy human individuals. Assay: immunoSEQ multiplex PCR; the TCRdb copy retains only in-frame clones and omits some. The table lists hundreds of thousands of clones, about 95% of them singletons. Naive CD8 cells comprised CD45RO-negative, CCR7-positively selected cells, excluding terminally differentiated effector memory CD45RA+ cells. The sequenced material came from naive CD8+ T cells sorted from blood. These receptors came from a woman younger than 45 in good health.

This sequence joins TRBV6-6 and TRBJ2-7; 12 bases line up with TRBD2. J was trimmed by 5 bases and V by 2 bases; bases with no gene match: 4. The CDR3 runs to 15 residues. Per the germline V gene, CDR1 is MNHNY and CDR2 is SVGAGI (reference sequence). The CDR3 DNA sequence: TGTGCCAGCAGTTACAATGGACTAGCGGGAAACGAGCAGTACTTC. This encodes CASSYNGLAGNEQYF.

The CDR3 nucleotides read TGTGCCAGCATCGCCACTAGCGGGAAGTCAAACGAGCAGTACTTC. This encodes CASIATSGKSNEQYF. The V and J genes are TRBV2 and TRBJ2-7; 10 positions match TRBD2. Germline values: CDR1 SNHLY, CDR2 FYNNEI. The CDR3 sequence is 15 residues long. With 7 bases clipped from V and 5 bases from J, the junction kept 11 bases outside the gene matches.

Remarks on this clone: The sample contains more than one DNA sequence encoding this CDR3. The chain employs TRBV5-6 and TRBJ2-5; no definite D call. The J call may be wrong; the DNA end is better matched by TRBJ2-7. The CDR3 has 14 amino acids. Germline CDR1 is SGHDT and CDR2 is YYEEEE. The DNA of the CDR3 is TGTGCCAGCAGCGTCGCCGGCGTATCCTACGAGCAGTACTTC. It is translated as CASSVAGVSYEQYF.

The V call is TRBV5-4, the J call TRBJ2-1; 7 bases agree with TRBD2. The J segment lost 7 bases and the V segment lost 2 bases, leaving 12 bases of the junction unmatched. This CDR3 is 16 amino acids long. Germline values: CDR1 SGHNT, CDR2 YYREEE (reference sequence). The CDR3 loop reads CASSLAGSFVGNEQFF. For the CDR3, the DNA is TGTGCCAGCAGCTTAGCGGGAAGCTTTGTCGGGAATGAGCAGTTCTTC. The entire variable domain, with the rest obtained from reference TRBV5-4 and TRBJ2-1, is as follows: ETGVTQSPTHLIKTRGQQVTLRCSSQSGHNTVSWYQQALGQGPQFIFQYYREEENGRGNFPPRFSGLQFPNYSSELNVNALELDDSALYLCASSLAGSFVGNEQFFGPGTRLTVL.

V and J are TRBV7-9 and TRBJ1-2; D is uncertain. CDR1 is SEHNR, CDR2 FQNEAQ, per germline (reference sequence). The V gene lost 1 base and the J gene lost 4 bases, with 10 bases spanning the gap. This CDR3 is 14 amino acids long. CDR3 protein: CASSLVPARYGYTF. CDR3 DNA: TGTGCCAGCAGCTTAGTTCCGGCCCGCTATGGCTACACCTTC. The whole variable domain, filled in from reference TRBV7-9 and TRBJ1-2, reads DTGVSQNPRHKITKRGQNVTFRCDPISEHNRLYWYRQTLGQGPEFLTYFQNEAQLEKSRLLSDRFSAERPKGSFSTLEIQRTEQGDSAMYLCASSLVPARYGYTFGSGTRLTVV.

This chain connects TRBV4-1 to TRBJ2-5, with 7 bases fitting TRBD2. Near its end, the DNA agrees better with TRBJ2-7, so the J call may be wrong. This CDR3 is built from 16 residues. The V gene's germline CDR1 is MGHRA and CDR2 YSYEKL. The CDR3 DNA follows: TGCGCCAGCAGCCAAGGGGAGGCGGGAGACGCCTACGAGCAGTACTTC. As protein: CASSQGEAGDAYEQYF.

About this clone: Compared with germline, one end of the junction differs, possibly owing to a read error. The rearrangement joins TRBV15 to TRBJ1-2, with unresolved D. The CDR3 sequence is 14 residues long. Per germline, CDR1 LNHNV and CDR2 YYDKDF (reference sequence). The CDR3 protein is CTTSRVFVPYGYTF. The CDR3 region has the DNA TGTACCACCAGCAGAGTCTTTGTCCCCTATGGCTACACCTTC.

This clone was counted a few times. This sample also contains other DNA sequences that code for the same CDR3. The CDR3 loop reads CASSLGGDNQPQHF. CDR3 DNA: TGTGCCAGCAGCTTAGGAGGGGATAATCAGCCCCAGCATTTT. The rearrangement links TRBV7-9 to TRBJ1-5; D is perhaps TRBD1 (5 bases). The CDR3 runs to 14 residues. Trimming removed 1 base at V and 4 bases at J, with 8 bases between. Germline V lookup: CDR1 SEHNR, CDR2 FQNEAQ (reference sequence).

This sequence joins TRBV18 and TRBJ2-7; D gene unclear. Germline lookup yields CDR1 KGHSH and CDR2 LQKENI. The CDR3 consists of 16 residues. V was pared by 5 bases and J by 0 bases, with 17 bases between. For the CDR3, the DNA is TGTGCCAGCTCAGCCCGATCCAGGAAGAGCTCCTACGAGCAGTACTTC. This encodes CASSARSRKSSYEQYF. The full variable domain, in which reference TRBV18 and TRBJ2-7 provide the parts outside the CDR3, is NAGVMQNPRHLVRRRGQEARLRCSPMKGHSHVYWYRQLPEEGLKFMVYLQKENIIDESGMPKERFSAEFPKEGPSILRIQQVVRGDSAAYFCASSARSRKSSYEQYFGPGTRLTVT.

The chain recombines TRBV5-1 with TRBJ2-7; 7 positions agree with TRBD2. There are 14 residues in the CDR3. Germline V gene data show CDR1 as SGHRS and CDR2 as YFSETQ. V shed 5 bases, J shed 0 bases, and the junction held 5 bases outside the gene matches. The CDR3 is CASRGREGSYEQYF. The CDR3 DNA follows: TGCGCCAGCAGGGGGAGGGAAGGCTCCTACGAGCAGTACTTC.

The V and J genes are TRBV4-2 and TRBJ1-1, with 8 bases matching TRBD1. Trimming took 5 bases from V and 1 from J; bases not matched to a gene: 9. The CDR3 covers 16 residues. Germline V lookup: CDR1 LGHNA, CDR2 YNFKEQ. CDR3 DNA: TGTGCCAGCAGCTTAGGTCCCGGGACAGGGAACACTGAAGCTTTCTTT. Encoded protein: CASSLGPGTGNTEAFF.

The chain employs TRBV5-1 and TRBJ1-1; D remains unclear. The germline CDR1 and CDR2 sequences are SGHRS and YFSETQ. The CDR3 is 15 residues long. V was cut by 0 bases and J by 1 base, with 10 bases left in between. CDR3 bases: TGCGCCAGCAGCTTGGCGGCAGCTAAGAACACTGAAGCTTTCTTT. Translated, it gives CASSLAAAKNTEAFF.

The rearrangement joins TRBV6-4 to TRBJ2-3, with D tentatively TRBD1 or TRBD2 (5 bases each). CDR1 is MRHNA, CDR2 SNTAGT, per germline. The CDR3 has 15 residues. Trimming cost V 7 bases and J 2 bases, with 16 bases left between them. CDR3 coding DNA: TGTGCCAGCAAGGGCCTGGGGGACCTCACAGATACGCAGTATTTT. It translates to CASKGLGDLTDTQYF.

CDR3 sequence: CASSVETGRSRETQYF. The CDR3 coding sequence is TGTGCCAGCAGCGTAGAAACGGGCAGGTCGAGAGAGACCCAGTACTTC. This chain connects TRBV9 to TRBJ2-5; no clear D gene. Germline values: CDR1 SGDLS, CDR2 YYNGEE. The ends were cut back, 0 bases at V and 4 bases at J, with 16 bases in the middle. There are 16 residues in the CDR3.

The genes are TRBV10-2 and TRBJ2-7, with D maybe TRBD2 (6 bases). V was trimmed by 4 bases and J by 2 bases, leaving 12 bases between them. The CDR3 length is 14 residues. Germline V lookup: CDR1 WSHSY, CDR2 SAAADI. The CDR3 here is CASSGGRGTYEQYF. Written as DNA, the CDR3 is TGCGCCAGCAGTGGGGGACGGGGGACCTACGAGCAGTACTTC.

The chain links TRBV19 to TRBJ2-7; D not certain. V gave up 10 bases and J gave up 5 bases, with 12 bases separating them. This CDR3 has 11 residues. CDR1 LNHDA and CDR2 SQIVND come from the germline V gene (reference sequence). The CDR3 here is CATLYDHEQYF. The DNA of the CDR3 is TGTGCCACCCTCTACGACCACGAGCAGTACTTC.

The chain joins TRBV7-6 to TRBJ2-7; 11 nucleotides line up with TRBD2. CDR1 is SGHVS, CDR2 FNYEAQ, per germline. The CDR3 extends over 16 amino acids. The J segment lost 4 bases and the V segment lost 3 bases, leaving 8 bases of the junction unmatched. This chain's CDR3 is CASSLELAGVGYEQYF. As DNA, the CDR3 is TGTGCCAGCAGCTTGGAACTAGCGGGAGTCGGATACGAGCAGTACTTC.

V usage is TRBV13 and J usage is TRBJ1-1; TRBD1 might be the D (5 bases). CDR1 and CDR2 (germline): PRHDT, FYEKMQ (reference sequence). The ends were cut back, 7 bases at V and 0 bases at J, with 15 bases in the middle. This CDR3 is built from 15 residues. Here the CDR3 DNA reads TGTGCCAGCATGGCAGGGCGTTTGGTGAACACTGAAGCTTTCTTT. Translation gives CASMAGRLVNTEAFF.

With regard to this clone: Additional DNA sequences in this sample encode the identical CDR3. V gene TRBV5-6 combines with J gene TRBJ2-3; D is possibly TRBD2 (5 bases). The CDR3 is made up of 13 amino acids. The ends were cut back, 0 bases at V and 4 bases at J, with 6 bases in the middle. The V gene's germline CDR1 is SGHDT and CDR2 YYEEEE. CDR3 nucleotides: TGTGCCAGCAGCTTGGGAGGGCCAGATACGCAGTATTTT. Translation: CASSLGGPDTQYF.

The CDR3 protein is CASSPPAHRINQPQHF. DNA for the CDR3: TGTGCCAGCAGCCCCCCGGCTCACAGGATAAATCAGCCCCAGCATTTT. The chain has TRBV28 and TRBJ1-5; a possible D gene is TRBD1 (5 bases). The CDR3 length is 16 residues. The germline V gene encodes CDR1 MDHEN and CDR2 SYDVKM. Trimming left V 6 bases short and J 4 bases short, with 19 bases between.

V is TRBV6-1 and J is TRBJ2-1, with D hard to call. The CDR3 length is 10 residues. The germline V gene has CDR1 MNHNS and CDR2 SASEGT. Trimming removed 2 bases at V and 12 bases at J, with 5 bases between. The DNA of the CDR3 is TGTGCCAGCAGTGAATTCGGGCAGTTCTTC. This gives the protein CASSEFGQFF.

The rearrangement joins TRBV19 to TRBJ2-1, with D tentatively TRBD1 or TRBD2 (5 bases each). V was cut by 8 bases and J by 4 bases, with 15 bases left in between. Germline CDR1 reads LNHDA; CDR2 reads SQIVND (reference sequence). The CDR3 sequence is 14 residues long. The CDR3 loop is CASGSIEGYNEQFF. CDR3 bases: TGTGCCAGTGGGAGCATCGAGGGGTACAATGAGCAGTTCTTC.

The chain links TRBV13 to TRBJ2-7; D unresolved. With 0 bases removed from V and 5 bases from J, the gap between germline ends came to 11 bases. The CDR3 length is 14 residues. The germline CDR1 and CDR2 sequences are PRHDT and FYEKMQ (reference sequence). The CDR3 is CASSLGGGFDEQYF. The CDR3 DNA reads TGTGCCAGCAGCTTAGGTGGTGGGTTCGACGAGCAGTACTTC.

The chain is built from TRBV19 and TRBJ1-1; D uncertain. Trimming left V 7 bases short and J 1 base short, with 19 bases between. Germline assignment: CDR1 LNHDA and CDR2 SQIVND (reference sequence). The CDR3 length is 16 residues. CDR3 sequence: CASTPRAWGRNTEAFF. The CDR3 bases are TGTGCCAGTACCCCCCGGGCCTGGGGTCGGAACACTGAAGCTTTCTTT.

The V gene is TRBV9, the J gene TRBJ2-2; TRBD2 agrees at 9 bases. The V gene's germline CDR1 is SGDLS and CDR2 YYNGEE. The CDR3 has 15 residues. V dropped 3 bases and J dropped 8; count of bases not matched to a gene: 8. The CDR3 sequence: CASSGGLARYGELFF. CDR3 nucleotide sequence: TGTGCCAGCAGCGGCGGACTAGCGAGGTATGGGGAGCTGTTTTTT.

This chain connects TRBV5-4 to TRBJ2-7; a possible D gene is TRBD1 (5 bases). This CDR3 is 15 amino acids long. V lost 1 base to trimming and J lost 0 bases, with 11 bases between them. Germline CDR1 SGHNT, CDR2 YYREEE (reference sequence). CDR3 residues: CASSLQDTRSYEQYF. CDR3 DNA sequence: TGTGCCAGCAGCTTGCAGGACACCCGCTCCTACGAGCAGTACTTC.

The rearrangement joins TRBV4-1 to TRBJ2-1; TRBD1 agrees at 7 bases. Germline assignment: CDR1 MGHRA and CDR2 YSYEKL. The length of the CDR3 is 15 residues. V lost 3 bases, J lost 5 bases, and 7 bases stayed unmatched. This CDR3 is CASSQRGPGHNEQFF. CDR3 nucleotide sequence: TGCGCCAGCAGCCAGAGGGGGCCTGGACACAATGAGCAGTTCTTC.

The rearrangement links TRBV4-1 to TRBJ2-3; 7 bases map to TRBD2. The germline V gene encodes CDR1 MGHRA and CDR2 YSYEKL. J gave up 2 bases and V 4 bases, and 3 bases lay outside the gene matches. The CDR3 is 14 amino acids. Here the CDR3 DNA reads TGCGCCAGCAGCCGCGGGACTACCACAGATACGCAGTATTTT. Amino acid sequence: CASSRGTTTDTQYF.

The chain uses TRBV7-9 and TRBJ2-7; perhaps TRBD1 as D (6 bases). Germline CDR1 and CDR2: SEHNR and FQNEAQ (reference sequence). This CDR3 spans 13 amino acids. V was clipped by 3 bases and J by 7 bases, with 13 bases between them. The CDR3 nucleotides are TGTGCCAGCAGCTTCACAGGGACGGGTGAGCAGTACTTC. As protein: CASSFTGTGEQYF.

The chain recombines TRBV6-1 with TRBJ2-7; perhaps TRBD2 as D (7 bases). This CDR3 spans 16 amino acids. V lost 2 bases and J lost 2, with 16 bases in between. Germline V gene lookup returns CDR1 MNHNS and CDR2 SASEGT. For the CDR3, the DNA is TGTGCCAGCAGTGAACACAAGGGGGGGTTCGCCTACGAGCAGTACTTC. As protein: CASSEHKGGFAYEQYF.